A single sample gave rise to the 28 T cell receptor beta chains below, sequenced in a study of blood T cells in healthy people across ages. The use of a sample-barcoded 5' primer and a J-beta primer mix characterized a second PCR of about 7 to 12 cycles. TCRdb re-called the 5' RACE reads with MiXCR, one entry per CDR3 protein. The sample lists about a million distinct CDR3 sequences, roughly 43% seen once, with about an eighth in the top ten. Source material: blood. These receptors were collected from a young man in good health.

This chain connects TRBV24-1 to TRBJ2-7; TRBD1 agrees at 9 bases. Per the germline V gene, CDR1 is KGHDR and CDR2 is SFDVKD. This CDR3 comprises 17 residues. J was trimmed by 5 bases and V by 0 bases; bases with no gene match: 10. The CDR3, as DNA: TGTGCCACCAGTGATTTGCAATCGCGACAGGGGGACAACGAGCAGTACTTC. The encoded protein is CATSDLQSRQGDNEQYF.

The genes are TRBV6-5 and TRBJ1-5, with 8 bases fitting TRBD1. The V gene end was trimmed by 4 bases and the J gene end by 7 bases; junction bases not matched to a gene: 6. This CDR3 contains 14 residues. Germline CDR1 reads MNHEY; CDR2 reads SVGAGI. DNA of the CDR3: TGTGCCAGCAGTTTCGACAGGGGAGGACAGCCCCAGCATTTT. This gives the protein CASSFDRGGQPQHF.

V is TRBV10-3 and J is TRBJ1-2, with 8 bases fitting TRBD1. The V gene's germline CDR1 is ENHRY and CDR2 SYGVKD. The J segment lost 8 bases and the V segment lost 4 bases, leaving 12 bases of the junction unmatched. This CDR3 region has 15 residues. The CDR3 region is CAISGTTGEFYGYTF. The CDR3 DNA reads as TGTGCCATCAGTGGGACGACAGGGGAGTTTTACGGCTACACCTTC.

The chain couples TRBV2 to TRBJ1-6, with D hard to call. CDR1 and CDR2 (germline): SNHLY, FYNNEI. V was pared by 2 bases and J by 7 bases, with 15 bases between. The CDR3 runs 16 residues. The CDR3 sequence is CASSETGGSYNSPLHF. CDR3 DNA: TGTGCCAGCAGTGAAACTGGCGGGAGTTACAATTCACCCCTCCACTTT.

The rearrangement joins TRBV6-1 to TRBJ2-5, with 11 bases fitting TRBD2. Trimming removed 7 bases from V and 4 bases from J; junction bases left unmatched: 5. This CDR3 is 14 amino acids long. CDR1 MNHNS and CDR2 SASEGT come from the germline V gene. The CDR3 region is CASILAGGPETQYF. The CDR3 DNA reads as TGTGCCAGCATCTTAGCGGGGGGGCCAGAGACCCAGTACTTC.

This clonotype occurred many times. The genes are TRBV6-4 and TRBJ2-3; D is uncertain. Germline assignment: CDR1 MRHNA and CDR2 SNTAGT. Trimming took 2 bases from V and 2 from J, leaving 11 bases between them. The CDR3 contains 15 residues. CDR3 coding DNA: TGTGCCAGCAGTGACGGTGGGTCTGACACAGATACGCAGTATTTT. Its protein is CASSDGGSDTDTQYF.

V and J are TRBV29-1 and TRBJ2-5, with D possibly matching TRBD1 (6 bases). The V end was cut by 6 bases, the J end by 11 bases, with 19 bases between. Germline CDR1 and CDR2: SQVTM and ANQGSEA. The CDR3 contains 12 residues. CDR3 sequence reads: CSVRVRGMGQYF. The CDR3 coding sequence is TGCAGCGTCCGGGTCAGGGGTATGGGGCAGTACTTC.

V and J are TRBV24-1 and TRBJ2-5; 13 nucleotides agree with TRBD2. The CDR3 is made up of 18 amino acids. Germline loops: CDR1 KGHDR, CDR2 SFDVKD. The junction had 6 bases not matched to a gene; V was cut back by 1 base and J by 2 bases. This CDR3 reads CATSDFGTSGEIQETQYF. For the CDR3, the DNA is TGTGCCACCAGTGATTTTGGGACTAGCGGGGAAATACAAGAGACCCAGTACTTC.

J is TRBJ2-1 and V is TRBV5-1, with a possible D match to TRBD1 (5 bases). The last part of the DNA fits TRBJ2-7 better; the J call may be wrong. This CDR3 is 20 amino acids long. The germline V gene encodes CDR1 SGHRS and CDR2 YFSETQ. CDR3 residues: CASSFFSPGRAMSSYNEQYF. In DNA, the CDR3 is TGCGCCAGCAGCTTTTTTTCACCGGGCAGGGCTATGAGCTCCTACAATGAGCAGTACTTC.

This sequence joins TRBV27 and TRBJ2-7; 9 nucleotides agree with TRBD1. The end of the DNA fits TRBJ2-5 better, so the J call may be wrong. Germline V CDR1 and CDR2: MNHEY, SMNVEV (reference sequence). This CDR3 is 15 amino acids long. CDR3 sequence (DNA): TGTGCCAGCAGCTCCGGGACAGGGAACGCAGAGACCCAGTACTTC. Residues: CASSSGTGNAETQYF.

The V and J genes are TRBV7-2 and TRBJ2-7; 8 nucleotides line up with TRBD2. Per germline, CDR1 SGHTA and CDR2 FQGNSA. The CDR3 is 16 amino acids. The ends lost 2 bases at V and 7 bases at J; junction bases unmatched: 13. CDR3 sequence reads: CASSLTSGASYNEQYF. CDR3 in DNA: TGTGCCAGCAGCTTAACTAGCGGCGCCTCCTACAATGAGCAGTACTTC. Based on the CDR3 plus reference TRBV7-2 and TRBJ2-7, the full variable domain is GAGVSQSPSNKVTEKGKDVELRCDPISGHTALYWYRQSLGQGLEFLIYFQGNSAPDKSGLPSDRFSAERTGGSVSTLTIQRTQQEDSAVYLCASSLTSGASYNEQYFGPGTRLTVT.

A few counts support this clonotype. This rearrangement joins TRBV28 to TRBJ2-3; a weak D match, TRBD1 (6 bases). CDR1 is MDHEN, CDR2 SYDVKM, per germline. CDR3 length equals 17 residues. V was clipped by 5 bases and J by 2 bases, with 20 bases between them. The CDR3 sequence: CASSPLGRGAYTDTQYF. The CDR3 region has the DNA TGTGCCAGCAGTCCTTTGGGCAGGGGAGCTTACACAGATACGCAGTATTTT.

This clonotype was detected a few times. The V call is TRBV5-6, the J call TRBJ1-2; the D gene is possibly TRBD1 (5 bases). Germline CDR1 reads SGHDT; CDR2 reads YYEEEE. The ends were cut back, 6 bases at V and 2 bases at J, with 14 bases in the middle. CDR3 length: 14 amino acids. The CDR3: CASTLLGDNYGYTF. The CDR3 nucleotides are TGTGCCAGCACCCTGCTGGGGGACAACTATGGCTACACCTTC. Supplemented by reference TRBV5-6 and TRBJ1-2, the full variable domain reads DAGVTQSPTHLIKTRGQQVTLRCSPKSGHDTVSWYQQALGQGPQFIFQYYEEEERQRGNFPDRFSGHQFPNYSSELNVNALLLGDSALYLCASTLLGDNYGYTFGSGTRLTVV.

This clonotype was observed a single time. V gene TRBV27 combines with J gene TRBJ2-1; 9 positions agree with TRBD2. Germline lookup yields CDR1 MNHEY and CDR2 SMNVEV (reference sequence). The CDR3 has 17 amino acids. Trimming removed 5 bases from V and 3 bases from J; junction bases left unmatched: 11. CDR3 residues: CASSRLGAGGGYNEQFF. Here the CDR3 DNA reads TGTGCCAGCAGTCGACTCGGGGCGGGGGGGGGCTACAATGAGCAGTTCTTC.

The chain uses TRBV12-3 or TRBV12-4 and TRBJ1-2; no clear D. The CDR3 covers 12 residues. Trimming took off 4 bases at V and 7 bases at J, with 10 bases between the two ends. CDR3: CASSSPSGGYTF. CDR3 nucleotide sequence: TGTGCCAGCAGTTCCCCTTCTGGTGGCTACACCTTC.

The sample holds one count of this clonotype. The chain is built from TRBV29-1 and TRBJ2-1; 14 nucleotides match TRBD2. The germline V gene has CDR1 SQVTM and CDR2 ANQGSEA. The J segment lost 8 bases and the V segment lost 3 bases, leaving 12 bases of the junction unmatched. The CDR3 length is 17 residues. The CDR3 loop reads CSVEGLAGARGFDEQFF. The CDR3 region has the DNA TGCAGCGTTGAGGGACTAGCGGGGGCCAGGGGTTTCGATGAGCAGTTCTTC.

The rearrangement links TRBV28 to TRBJ2-1; D gene uncertain. The CDR3 contains 14 residues. Trimming stripped 4 bases from V and 9 bases from J, with 16 bases between. The germline V gene encodes CDR1 MDHEN and CDR2 SYDVKM. The CDR3 loop is CASSSALGIREQFF. The CDR3 nucleotides read TGTGCCAGCAGTTCAGCATTGGGCATACGTGAGCAGTTCTTC.

This chain uses TRBV6-2 or TRBV6-3 with TRBJ1-1; 9 nucleotides match TRBD1. The trim removed 8 bases at V and 3 bases at J, leaving 13 bases unmatched. The CDR3 covers 16 residues. Germline V CDR1 and CDR2: MNHEY, SVGEGT. For the CDR3, the DNA is TGTGCCAGCGTCCAAACCGGAAACAGGGGGCACACTGAAGCTTTCTTT. Amino acid sequence: CASVQTGNRGHTEAFF.

This clonotype was seen a few times. This chain uses TRBV28 with TRBJ1-1; unclear D gene. V lost 3 bases and J lost 7, with 3 bases in between. CDR1 is MDHEN and CDR2 is SYDVKM in the germline V gene. There are 10 residues in the CDR3. The CDR3 DNA reads TGTGCCAGCAGTTTGGGTGAAGCTTTCTTT. It yields the protein CASSLGEAFF. Full variable domain (outside the CDR3, taken from reference TRBV28 and TRBJ1-1): DVKVTQSSRYLVKRTGEKVFLECVQDMDHENMFWYRQDPGLGLRLIYFSYDVKMKEKGDIPEGYSVSREKKERFSLILESASTNQTSMYLCASSLGEAFFGQGTRLTVV.

The chain combines TRBV28 with TRBJ1-1, with 7 bases aligning to TRBD1. After removal of 6 bases from V and 7 bases from J, the junction contained 2 bases not matched to a gene. The CDR3 totals 11 residues. Germline V gene sequence: CDR1 MDHEN, CDR2 SYDVKM. CDR3 in DNA: TGTGCCAGCAGAAGGACAGGTGAAGCTTTCTTT. It codes for CASRRTGEAFF.

The chain uses TRBV7-2 and TRBJ2-2, with TRBD1 as a possible D gene (5 bases). The V end lost 1 base, the J end lost 0 bases, and 9 bases lay between the germline ends. The CDR3 is made up of 16 amino acids. The V gene's germline CDR1 is SGHTA and CDR2 FQGNSA. CDR3 residues: CASSLGQGTNTGELFF. The CDR3 coding sequence is TGTGCCAGCAGCTTAGGGCAGGGAACGAACACCGGGGAGCTGTTTTTT.

Turning to this clonotype: This likely reflects a read error, since a far larger clone is one base away. The CDR3: CSANRGPYEQFF. In DNA form, the CDR3 reads TGCAGTGCTAACCGGGGTCCCTACGAGCAGTTCTTC. The J gene is TRBJ2-1, the V gene TRBV20-1; maybe TRBD2 (5 bases). The V gene lost 4 bases and the J gene lost 10 bases, with 14 bases spanning the gap. The germline CDR1 and CDR2 sequences are DFQATT and SNEGSKA (reference sequence). The CDR3 sequence is 12 residues long.

The chain has TRBV3-1 and TRBJ2-3; D is unresolved. With 0 bases removed from V and 6 bases from J, the gap between germline ends came to 13 bases. Germline assignment: CDR1 LGHDT and CDR2 YNNKEL (reference sequence). The CDR3 runs 15 residues. The CDR3 here is CASSQDRAVGDTQYF. The CDR3 DNA reads TGTGCCAGCAGCCAAGATAGGGCAGTGGGGGATACGCAGTATTTT.

This clonotype has only a few counts. The chain has TRBV28 and TRBJ2-5, with D possibly TRBD1 on 6 matching bases. The CDR3 has 16 amino acids. Trimming pared 3 bases from V and 5 bases from J, leaving 19 bases between. CDR1 MDHEN and CDR2 SYDVKM come from the germline V gene. The CDR3 sequence: CASSLGRQGTWETQYF. CDR3 nucleotide sequence: TGTGCCAGCAGTTTGGGCCGCCAAGGGACATGGGAGACCCAGTACTTC. Complete variable domain (other parts from reference TRBV28 and TRBJ2-5): DVKVTQSSRYLVKRTGEKVFLECVQDMDHENMFWYRQDPGLGLRLIYFSYDVKMKEKGDIPEGYSVSREKKERFSLILESASTNQTSMYLCASSLGRQGTWETQYFGPGTRLLVL.

This clonotype occurred a few times. The rearrangement joins TRBV6-6 to TRBJ2-7; D ambiguous. The CDR3 extends over 11 amino acids. Trimming took off 6 bases at V and 3 bases at J, with 6 bases between the two ends. CDR1 is MNHNY and CDR2 is SVGAGI in the germline V gene (reference sequence). The CDR3 loop reads CASRWDYEQYF. CDR3 nucleotides: TGTGCCAGCAGGTGGGACTACGAGCAGTACTTC.

The chain links TRBV24-1 to TRBJ2-1, with TRBD2 identical over 11 bases. There are 13 residues in the CDR3. After removal of 10 bases from V and 7 bases from J, the junction contained 5 bases not matched to a gene. CDR1 KGHDR and CDR2 SFDVKD come from the germline V gene. The chain's CDR3 is CATSGGARNEQFF. Here the CDR3 DNA reads TGTGCCACTAGCGGGGGGGCGCGAAATGAGCAGTTCTTC.

There are a few counts of this clonotype. The chain combines TRBV5-1 with TRBJ2-6; D call uncertain. Trimming took 4 bases from V and 2 from J, leaving 10 bases between them. Germline assignment: CDR1 SGHRS and CDR2 YFSETQ. This CDR3 contains 15 residues. CDR3 coding DNA: TGCGCCAGCAGCCACACGAACGCTGGGGCCAACGTCCTGACTTTC. It translates to CASSHTNAGANVLTF.

The chain recombines TRBV3-1 with TRBJ1-1; 7 bases are shared with TRBD1. The CDR3 totals 15 residues. Per the germline V gene, CDR1 is LGHDT and CDR2 is YNNKEL (reference sequence). With 3 bases clipped from V and 1 base from J, the junction kept 5 bases outside the gene matches. The CDR3: CASSHSGTANTEAFF. The CDR3 DNA reads TGTGCCAGCAGCCACTCGGGGACAGCGAACACTGAAGCTTTCTTT.